Following are 21 T cell receptor beta chains from one sample sequenced in a study of Ad26.COV2.S vaccination and SARS-CoV-2 variants. The treatment: roughly 20 received Ad26.COV2.S at low or high dose, single or two shots; about 5 received placebo; per-sample allocation not given. Sampling was done on day 63 after the first vaccine or placebo injection. Only in-frame clones appear in the TCRdb table, and some are missing; sequencing was by immunoSEQ multiplex PCR. The table shows about 250,000 clones, with about 90% occurring only once. The source was peripheral blood, collected in a trial of Ad26.COV2.S vaccine versus placebo. The receptors were sampled from a person aged 18-60 years who received the Ad26.COV2.S COVID-19 vaccine or a placebo.

The chain's CDR3 is CASSRIGQKTGELFF. The CDR3 DNA reads TGTGCCAGCAGCCGGATTGGACAAAAAACCGGGGAGCTGTTTTTT. The chain combines TRBV7-2 with TRBJ2-2, with D possibly TRBD1 on 5 matching bases. This CDR3 contains 15 residues. Germline CDR1 is SGHTA and CDR2 is FQGNSA. Deletions cut 5 bases from V and 5 bases from J, with 15 bases between.

The chain uses TRBV2 and TRBJ1-1, with TRBD1 as a possible D gene (5 bases). Deletions cut 4 bases from V and 4 bases from J, with 13 bases between. The length of the CDR3 is 14 residues. CDR1 SNHLY and CDR2 FYNNEI come from the germline V gene. CDR3 in DNA: TGTGCCAGCAGTGTTCGACAGAGACTCACTGAAGCTTTCTTT. Protein product: CASSVRQRLTEAFF.

J is TRBJ2-6 and V is TRBV2, with a possible D match to TRBD2 (5 bases). CDR3 length equals 14 residues. Trimming removed 6 bases from V and 0 bases from J, with 6 bases in between. Germline CDR1 is SNHLY and CDR2 is FYNNEI. The CDR3 region is CASSGDSGANVLTF. In DNA, the CDR3 is TGTGCCAGCAGCGGGGACTCTGGGGCCAACGTCCTGACTTTC.

The V call is TRBV11-2, the J call TRBJ2-1; TRBD2 matches 9 bases. This CDR3 region has 15 residues. V gave up 4 bases and J gave up 1 base; unmatched junction bases: 2. Germline V lookup: CDR1 SGHAT, CDR2 FQNNGV. The CDR3 DNA follows: TGTGCCAGCAGCTATCTAGCGGGATCCTACAATGAGCAGTTCTTC. This codes for CASSYLAGSYNEQFF.

V gene TRBV4-2 combines with J gene TRBJ2-7; 7 bases map to TRBD1. Per the germline V gene, CDR1 is LGHNA and CDR2 is YNFKEQ. The V segment lost 6 bases and the J segment 1 base; nucleotides outside the gene matches: 3. The CDR3 spans 13 residues. The CDR3 DNA is TGTGCCAGCAGTCGGGACAGATCCTACGAGCAGTACTTC. This codes for CASSRDRSYEQYF.

The chain has TRBV6-4 and TRBJ2-3, with D perhaps being TRBD1 or TRBD2 (5 bases each). The CDR3 runs 14 residues. Germline V gives CDR1 MRHNA, CDR2 SNTAGT. V was clipped by 6 bases and J by 1 base, with 11 bases between them. The CDR3, as DNA: TGTGCCAGCAGCCTGGGACGGGGCACAGATACGCAGTATTTT. Translation: CASSLGRGTDTQYF.

The rearrangement links TRBV3-1 (or the pseudogene TRBV3-2) to TRBJ1-5; D is unresolved. This CDR3 is 13 amino acids long. Germline V gene data show CDR1 as LGHDT and CDR2 as YNNKEL (reference sequence). The V gene lost 1 base and the J gene lost 4 bases, with 5 bases spanning the gap. CDR3 protein: CASSQATNQPQHF. The CDR3 bases are TGTGCCAGCAGCCAAGCCACGAATCAGCCCCAGCATTTT.

The V gene is TRBV19, the J gene TRBJ1-5, with D possibly TRBD1 on 5 matching bases. CDR1 is LNHDA and CDR2 is SQIVND in the germline V gene (reference sequence). This CDR3 is 14 amino acids long. Trimming cost V 5 bases and J 6 bases, with 14 bases left between them. The CDR3 here is CASSQQVGGQPQHF. In DNA form, the CDR3 reads TGTGCCAGTAGTCAACAAGTGGGGGGTCAGCCCCAGCATTTT.

The rearrangement joins TRBV4-3 to TRBJ1-2; D is perhaps TRBD1 (5 bases). The CDR3 covers 16 residues. V was shortened by 4 bases and J by 3 bases, with 18 bases between the two germline ends. Looked up from germline, CDR1 is LGHNA and CDR2 is YSLEER. This chain's CDR3 is CASSRTIRDEYYGYTF. CDR3 sequence (DNA): TGCGCCAGCAGCCGGACAATTCGGGACGAGTACTATGGCTACACCTTC.

The rearrangement joins TRBV10-3 to TRBJ1-1; D gene unclear. The CDR3 length is 13 residues. The V and J ends lost 6 bases and 1 base respectively, with 9 bases between them. Germline CDR1 ENHRY, CDR2 SYGVKD. The CDR3 nucleotides read TGTGCCATCAGCCCCCGTGGGAACACTGAAGCTTTCTTT. Protein sequence: CAISPRGNTEAFF.

The V gene is TRBV15, the J gene TRBJ2-3; the D is unclear. The V gene lost 1 base and the J gene lost 5 bases, with 4 bases spanning the gap. From germline, CDR1 is LNHNV and CDR2 YYDKDF (reference sequence). The CDR3 loop spans 12 amino acids. CDR3 sequence reads: CATSRGVDTQYF. CDR3 coding DNA: TGTGCCACCAGCAGAGGAGTAGATACGCAGTATTTT.

V usage is TRBV10-3 and J usage is TRBJ2-3, with TRBD2 identical over 11 bases. J gave up 4 bases and V 6 bases, and 9 bases lay outside the gene matches. Germline CDR1 ENHRY, CDR2 SYGVKD. There are 16 residues in the CDR3. The CDR3 loop reads CAISHLAGGPPDTQYF. The CDR3, as DNA: TGTGCCATCAGCCACTTAGCGGGAGGGCCGCCAGATACGCAGTATTTT.

The J gene is TRBJ2-3, the V gene TRBV7-2; no reliable D call. Per germline, CDR1 SGHTA and CDR2 FQGNSA. With 1 base removed from V and 2 bases from J, the gap between germline ends came to 7 bases. The CDR3 extends over 14 amino acids. CDR3 in DNA: TGTGCCAGCAGCTTAGGCTGGCTCACAGATACGCAGTATTTT. This codes for CASSLGWLTDTQYF.

This sequence joins TRBV3-1 (or the pseudogene TRBV3-2) and TRBJ2-1; possible D gene TRBD2, 5 bases. V was cut by 4 bases and J by 9 bases, with 7 bases left in between. The V gene's germline CDR1 is LGHDT and CDR2 YNNKEL (reference sequence). This CDR3 has 11 residues. Here the CDR3 reads CASSLGSEQFF. The CDR3 region has the DNA TGTGCCAGCAGCCTAGGGAGTGAGCAGTTCTTC.

In the case of this clone: An end of the junction differs from the germline gene, which may be a read error. The J gene is TRBJ1-5, the V gene TRBV6-5; 8 bases are a match to TRBD1. Germline V lookup: CDR1 MNHEY, CDR2 SVGAGI. This CDR3 contains 12 residues. The CDR3 nucleotides read TGTGCCAGCAGGTCTGGACAGGGTAGAACACTGTTT. It encodes CASRSGQGRTLF.

For the CDR3, the DNA is TGCGCCAGCAGCCCAGGGAACTCCTACAATGAGCAGTTCTTC. This sequence encodes CASSPGNSYNEQFF. V is TRBV5-1 and J is TRBJ2-1; a possible D gene is TRBD1 (5 bases). The germline gives CDR1 SGHRS, CDR2 YFSETQ. This CDR3 is 14 amino acids long. V lost 4 bases to trimming and J lost 0 bases, with 8 bases between them.

This clone was counted only a few times. The rearrangement joins TRBV12-3 or TRBV12-4 to TRBJ1-1; D is unresolved. This CDR3 comprises 13 residues. Trimming shortened V by 6 bases and J by 4 bases, and 12 bases separated the two germline ends. The CDR3 bases are TGTGCCAGCAGACTTAAGGGAGGCACTGAAGCTTTCTTT. Amino acid sequence: CASRLKGGTEAFF.

V and J are TRBV19 and TRBJ1-5; 7 nucleotides align to TRBD1. After removal of 7 bases from V and 3 bases from J, the junction contained 21 bases not matched to a gene. The CDR3 loop spans 19 amino acids. CDR1 LNHDA and CDR2 SQIVND come from the germline V gene (reference sequence). The CDR3 spells CASKTTGPHLLPVNQPQHF. CDR3 DNA sequence: TGTGCCAGTAAGACGACAGGGCCCCACCTTTTGCCAGTCAATCAGCCCCAGCATTTT. The full variable domain, its missing parts supplied by reference TRBV19 and TRBJ1-5, is DGGITQSPKYLFRKEGQNVTLSCEQNLNHDAMYWYRQDPGQGLRLIYYSQIVNDFQKGDIAEGYSVSREKKESFPLTVTSAQKNPTAFYLCASKTTGPHLLPVNQPQHFGDGTRLSIL.

CDR3 region: CASSSGQGSEQYF. CDR3 bases: TGTGCCAGCAGCTCAGGACAGGGGTCCGAGCAGTACTTC. The gene calls are TRBV5-5 and TRBJ2-7; 9 bases line up with TRBD1. V gave up 3 bases and J gave up 6 bases; unmatched junction bases: 4. There are 13 residues in the CDR3. Looked up from germline, CDR1 is SGHKS and CDR2 is YYEKEE (reference sequence).

The gene calls are TRBV28 and TRBJ2-1, with 14 bases aligning to TRBD2. The CDR3 runs 15 residues. V shed 4 bases, J shed 9 bases, and the junction held 5 bases outside the gene matches. CDR1 MDHEN and CDR2 SYDVKM come from the germline V gene. The CDR3 reads CASSSGTSGSTEQFF. CDR3 nucleotides: TGTGCCAGCAGTTCTGGGACTAGCGGGAGTACTGAGCAGTTCTTC.

The chain uses TRBV28 and TRBJ2-1; either TRBD1 or TRBD2 may supply D (5 bases each). The V end lost 3 bases, the J end lost 1 base, and 13 bases lay between the germline ends. The CDR3 runs 16 residues. The germline V gene has CDR1 MDHEN and CDR2 SYDVKM. CDR3: CASSFKGRQSYNEQFF. As DNA, the CDR3 is TGTGCCAGCAGTTTTAAGGGACGGCAATCCTACAATGAGCAGTTCTTC.